This T cell receptor beta chain emerged from a study of shared clonotypes between healthy human individuals. Study-level information: Ranging from 18 to 49 in age, donors were a couple of women and a few men.

Terminally differentiated effector memory CD45RA+ cells were excluded by CCR7 positive selection of CD45RO-negative cells. Nashville, Tennessee was home to all donors, each a Caucasian adult. Assay: immunoSEQ multiplex PCR; the TCRdb copy retains only in-frame clones and omits some. The table includes over 800,000 clones, more than 85% detected once. Germline values: CDR1 SGDLS, CDR2 YYNGEE. The germline V and J ends were trimmed by 3 bases and 0 bases, with 6 bases remaining between them. The CDR3 is made up of 13 amino acids. Broader study findings: Incomplete sequencing of sorted subsets was indicated by rarefaction despite large depth.

This clone was seen once. Its target is not known. This clonotype originated in a man aged 25-45 years in good health. The rearrangement links TRBV9 to TRBJ1-1; D is unclear. Sequencing input: naive CD8+ T cells sorted from blood. Here the CDR3 reads CASSAGMNTEAFF. The CDR3 nucleotides read TGTGCCAGCAGCGCGGGGATGAACACTGAAGCTTTCTTT.